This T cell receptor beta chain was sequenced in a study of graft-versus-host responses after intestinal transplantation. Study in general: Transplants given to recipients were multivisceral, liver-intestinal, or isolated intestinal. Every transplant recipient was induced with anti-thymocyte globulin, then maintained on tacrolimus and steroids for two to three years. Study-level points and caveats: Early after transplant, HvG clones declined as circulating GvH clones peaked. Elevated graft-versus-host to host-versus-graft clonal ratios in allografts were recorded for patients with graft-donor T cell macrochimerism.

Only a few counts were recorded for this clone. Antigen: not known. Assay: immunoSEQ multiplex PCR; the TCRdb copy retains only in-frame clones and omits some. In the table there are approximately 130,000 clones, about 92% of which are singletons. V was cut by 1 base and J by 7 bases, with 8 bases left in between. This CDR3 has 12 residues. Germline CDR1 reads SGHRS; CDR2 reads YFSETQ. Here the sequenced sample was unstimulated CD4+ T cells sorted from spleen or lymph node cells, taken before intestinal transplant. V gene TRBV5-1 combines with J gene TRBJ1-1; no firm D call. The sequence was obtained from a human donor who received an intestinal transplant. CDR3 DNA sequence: TGCGCCAGCAGCTTGTTTGGCAGTGAAGCTTTCTTT. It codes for CASSLFGSEAFF.